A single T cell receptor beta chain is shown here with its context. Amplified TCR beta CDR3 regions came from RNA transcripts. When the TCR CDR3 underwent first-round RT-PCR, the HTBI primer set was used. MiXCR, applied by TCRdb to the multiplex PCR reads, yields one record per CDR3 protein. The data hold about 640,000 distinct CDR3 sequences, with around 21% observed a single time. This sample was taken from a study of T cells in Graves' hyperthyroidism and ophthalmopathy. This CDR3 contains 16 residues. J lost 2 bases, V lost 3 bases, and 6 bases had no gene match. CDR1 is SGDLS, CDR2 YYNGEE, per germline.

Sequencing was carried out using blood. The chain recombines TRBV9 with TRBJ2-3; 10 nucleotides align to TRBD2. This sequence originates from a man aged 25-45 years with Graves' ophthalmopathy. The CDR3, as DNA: TGTGCCAGCAGCGCCCTAGCGGGAGCCATCACAGATACGCAGTATTTT. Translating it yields CASSALAGAITDTQYF.